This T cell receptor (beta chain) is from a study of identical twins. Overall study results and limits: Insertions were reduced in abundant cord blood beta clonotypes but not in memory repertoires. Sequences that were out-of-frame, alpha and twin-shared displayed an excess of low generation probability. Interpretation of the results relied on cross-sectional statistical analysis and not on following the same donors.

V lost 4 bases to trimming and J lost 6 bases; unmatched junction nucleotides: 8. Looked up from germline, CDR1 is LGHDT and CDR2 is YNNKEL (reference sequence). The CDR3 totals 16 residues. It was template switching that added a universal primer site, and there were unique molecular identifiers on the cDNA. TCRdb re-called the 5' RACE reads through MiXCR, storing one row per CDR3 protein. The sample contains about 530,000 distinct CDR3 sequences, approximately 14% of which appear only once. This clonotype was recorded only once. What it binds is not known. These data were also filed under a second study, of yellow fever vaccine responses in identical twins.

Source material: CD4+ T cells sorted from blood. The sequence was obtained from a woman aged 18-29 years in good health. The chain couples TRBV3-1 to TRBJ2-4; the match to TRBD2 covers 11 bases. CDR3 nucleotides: TGTGCCAGCAGCCTAAATCCCGGGACTAGCGGAAACATTCAGTACTTC. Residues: CASSLNPGTSGNIQYF. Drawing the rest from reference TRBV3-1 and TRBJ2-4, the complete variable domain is DTAVSQTPKYLVTQMGNDKSIKCEQNLGHDTMYWYKQDSKKFLKIMFSYNNKELIINETVPNRFSPKSPDKAHLNLHINSLELGDSAVYFCASSLNPGTSGNIQYFGAGTRLSVL.